These 30 T cell receptor beta chains share one sample of origin, sequenced in a study of response to subunit inactivated influenza vaccine. TCRdb fed the RT-PCR reads into MiXCR, producing one record per CDR3 protein. The sample consists of 290,000 or so distinct CDR3 sequences, roughly 22% of them appearing once. This specimen was PBMCs from blood, taken less than 22 months after vaccination. The origin of the receptors is a man aged 50 to 69 who received an inactivated influenza vaccine.

The J gene is TRBJ2-2, the V gene TRBV24-1; D is perhaps TRBD2 (7 bases). Trimming shortened V by 6 bases and J by 2 bases, and 18 bases separated the two germline ends. Germline V lookup: CDR1 KGHDR, CDR2 SFDVKD. CDR3 length equals 17 residues. The CDR3 bases are TGTGCCACCAGTCCCCCTCGATGGGGGGGCAACACCGGGGAGCTGTTTTTT. Translation gives CATSPPRWGGNTGELFF.

This clonotype was seen more than once but under ten times. This rearrangement joins TRBV24-1 to TRBJ1-5; D not resolved. Per germline, CDR1 KGHDR and CDR2 SFDVKD. CDR3 length: 14 residues. V was pared by 5 bases and J by 7 bases, with 14 bases between. CDR3 DNA: TGTGCCACCAGTGCAGCGGGTAACGGACAGCCCCAGCATTTT. Translated, it gives CATSAAGNGQPQHF.

This clonotype was seen at least ten times. The rearrangement uses TRBV7-2 and TRBJ2-7; D is ambiguous. CDR3 size: 15 residues. Germline lookup yields CDR1 SGHTA and CDR2 FQGNSA. The V and J ends lost 5 bases and 0 bases respectively, with 14 bases between them. Here the CDR3 DNA reads TGTGCCAGCAGCCTACCCTTATATAGCTCCTACGAGCAGTACTTC. As protein: CASSLPLYSSYEQYF.

V gene TRBV4-2 combines with J gene TRBJ2-3, with no clear D. The germline V and J ends were trimmed by 2 bases and 8 bases, with 20 bases remaining between them. CDR1 is LGHNA and CDR2 is YNFKEQ in the germline V gene. This CDR3 has 16 amino acids. The CDR3: CASSQIGSLQIFTQYF. The CDR3 nucleotides read TGTGCCAGCAGCCAAATCGGTTCACTGCAGATATTTACGCAGTATTTT.

The CDR3 DNA reads as TGCAGTGCCACCGGGACTAGCGGGGGGGCCTCCTACAATGAGCAGTTCTTC. Its protein is CSATGTSGGASYNEQFF. V gene TRBV20-1 combines with J gene TRBJ2-1, with 16 bases matching TRBD2. V was pared by 6 bases and J by 0 bases, with 5 bases of the junction left unmatched. Germline V lookup: CDR1 DFQATT, CDR2 SNEGSKA (reference sequence). This CDR3 contains 17 residues.

The V gene is TRBV12-3 or TRBV12-4, the J gene TRBJ2-1; D not resolved. Trimming took off 11 bases at V and 0 bases at J, with 14 bases between the two ends. The CDR3 runs 14 residues. The CDR3 loop is CASTGSLSYNEQFF. As DNA, the CDR3 is TGTGCCTCCACTGGGTCCCTCTCCTACAATGAGCAGTTCTTC.

There are a few counts of this clonotype. The rearrangement joins TRBV3-1 to TRBJ1-1, with 7 bases that match TRBD1. V lost 3 bases to trimming and J lost 1 base; unmatched junction nucleotides: 5. The CDR3 extends over 15 amino acids. Germline CDR1 reads LGHDT; CDR2 reads YNNKEL (reference sequence). CDR3 coding DNA: TGTGCCAGCAGCCATGACAGGGCTGCGAACACTGAAGCTTTCTTT. It codes for CASSHDRAANTEAFF. Variable domain in full (rest from reference TRBV3-1 and TRBJ1-1): DTAVSQTPKYLVTQMGNDKSIKCEQNLGHDTMYWYKQDSKKFLKIMFSYNNKELIINETVPNRFSPKSPDKAHLNLHINSLELGDSAVYFCASSHDRAANTEAFFGQGTRLTVV.

This chain connects TRBV9 to TRBJ2-3; 7 bases map to TRBD2. The CDR3 spans 13 residues. Germline loops: CDR1 SGDLS, CDR2 YYNGEE. Germline trimming cut 9 bases from V and 2 bases from J; bases unmatched to any gene: 6. CDR3 nucleotides: TGTGCCACCGCAGCGGGACCCACAGATACGCAGTATTTT. Amino acid sequence: CATAAGPTDTQYF.

The J gene is TRBJ1-2, the V gene TRBV6-5; D remains unclear. Germline V lookup: CDR1 MNHEY, CDR2 SVGAGI. The CDR3 runs 13 residues. Trimming cost V 0 bases and J 4 bases, with 6 bases left between them. Here the CDR3 reads CASSYSAGYGYTF. The CDR3 DNA reads TGTGCCAGCAGTTACTCGGCAGGCTATGGCTACACCTTC.

There are a few counts of this clonotype. The V gene is TRBV5-1, the J gene TRBJ1-6; possible D gene TRBD1, 6 bases. The V gene lost 3 bases and the J gene lost 7 bases, with 17 bases spanning the gap. Germline V gene data show CDR1 as SGHRS and CDR2 as YFSETQ. The CDR3 contains 16 residues. The CDR3 coding sequence is TGCGCCAGCAGCTCAGGACCAGGGGATCGGAATTCACCCCTCCACTTT. As protein: CASSSGPGDRNSPLHF.

CDR3 in amino acids: CSAKGGTEAFF. Written as DNA, the CDR3 is TGCAGTGCTAAAGGGGGGACTGAAGCTTTCTTT. The chain links TRBV20-1 to TRBJ1-1; D might be TRBD1 (6 bases). V lost 4 bases, J lost 5 bases, and 8 bases lay in between. CDR1 and CDR2 from the germline V gene are DFQATT and SNEGSKA (reference sequence). The CDR3 has 11 amino acids.

In this sample, this clonotype turned up a few times. CDR3 region: CASSQNPHGTQYF. The CDR3 nucleotides read TGTGCCAGCAGCCAAAACCCTCATGGTACGCAGTATTTT. The rearrangement links TRBV3-1 to TRBJ2-3; no reliable D call. The V gene's germline CDR1 is LGHDT and CDR2 YNNKEL (reference sequence). Trimming stripped 2 bases from V and 8 bases from J, with 11 bases between. The CDR3 contains 13 residues.

The chain is built from TRBV20-1 and TRBJ1-2; TRBD1 matches at 8 bases. This CDR3 region has 16 residues. CDR1 and CDR2 (germline): DFQATT, SNEGSKA (reference sequence). The CDR3 nucleotides read TGCAGAGCAACAGGGGGTCTTAGGGAAGTCAACTATGGCTACACCTTC. This encodes CRATGGLREVNYGYTF.

The V gene is TRBV11-3, the J gene TRBJ2-1; TRBD2 might be the D (6 bases). This CDR3 is built from 17 residues. Trimming took off 0 bases at V and 3 bases at J, with 15 bases between the two ends. In germline, CDR1 is SGHNT, CDR2 YENEEA. CDR3 nucleotide sequence: TGTGCCAGCAGCTTAGATTCTAATAGCGGCCTCTACAATGAGCAGTTCTTC. Translated: CASSLDSNSGLYNEQFF.

This clonotype has more than one count but fewer than ten. The genes are TRBV4-2 and TRBJ2-2; D is undetermined. CDR3 length: 16 amino acids. Between the trimmed V and J ends, which lost 4 bases and 3 bases, there was a span of 15 bases. The V gene's germline CDR1 is LGHNA and CDR2 YNFKEQ. The CDR3 region has the DNA TGTGCCAGCAGCCCCGCCATGACGGGTTACACCGGGGAGCTGTTTTTT. It specifies CASSPAMTGYTGELFF.

V usage is TRBV28 and J usage is TRBJ1-5, with D tentatively TRBD1 (6 bases). Germline-derived CDR1 and CDR2 are MDHEN and SYDVKM. The CDR3 has 16 amino acids. V gave up 6 bases and J gave up 3 bases, with 18 bases separating them. CDR3 region: CASRFPLGQLNQPQHF. The CDR3 DNA sequence: TGTGCCAGCAGATTCCCCCTTGGACAGCTCAATCAGCCCCAGCATTTT.

The chain recombines TRBV9 with TRBJ2-1, with D perhaps TRBD1 (6 bases). The CDR3 spans 12 residues. V was trimmed by 7 bases and J by 5 bases, leaving 10 bases between them. CDR1 is SGDLS, CDR2 YYNGEE, per germline. CDR3: CASGTFNNEQFF. In DNA, the CDR3 is TGTGCCAGCGGGACATTCAACAATGAGCAGTTCTTC.

The V call is TRBV19, the J call TRBJ2-1, with TRBD2 matching 7 bases. CDR1 and CDR2 from the germline V gene are LNHDA and SQIVND (reference sequence). V was clipped by 7 bases and J by 0 bases; unmatched bases: 3. This CDR3 region has 14 residues. The CDR3 here is CASTGGSSYNEQFF. The CDR3 coding sequence is TGTGCCAGTACGGGCGGGAGCTCCTACAATGAGCAGTTCTTC.

Many counts were recorded for this clonotype. The V call is TRBV3-1, the J call TRBJ1-2, with 7 bases fitting TRBD1. The CDR3 runs 17 residues. The ends lost 0 bases at V and 6 bases at J; junction bases unmatched: 13. CDR1 LGHDT and CDR2 YNNKEL come from the germline V gene (reference sequence). The CDR3 sequence: CASSQDPRDSLYDGYTF. CDR3 sequence (DNA): TGTGCCAGCAGCCAAGATCCTCGGGACAGTTTATATGATGGCTACACCTTC.

This clonotype was seen a handful of times. This chain links TRBV7-2 with TRBJ1-4, with 9 bases that match TRBD1. CDR3 length equals 14 residues. Germline V CDR1 and CDR2: SGHTA, FQGNSA. The V segment lost 8 bases and the J segment 7 bases; nucleotides outside the gene matches: 8. This chain's CDR3 is CASGNRGRFEKLFF. The CDR3 DNA reads TGTGCCAGCGGCAACAGGGGGCGCTTTGAAAAACTGTTTTTT.

The V gene is TRBV7-9, the J gene TRBJ1-4; unclear D gene. The V gene lost 3 bases and the J gene lost 8 bases, with 10 bases spanning the gap. The germline V gene encodes CDR1 SEHNR and CDR2 FQNEAQ (reference sequence). This CDR3 is built from 13 residues. The DNA of the CDR3 is TGTGCCAGCAGCTTCAAACGGACGGAAAAACTGTTTTTT. Translating it yields CASSFKRTEKLFF. The full variable domain, rest sourced from reference TRBV7-9 and TRBJ1-4, is DTGVSQNPRHKITKRGQNVTFRCDPISEHNRLYWYRQTLGQGPEFLTYFQNEAQLEKSRLLSDRFSAERPKGSFSTLEIQRTEQGDSAMYLCASSFKRTEKLFFGSGTQLSVL.

This clonotype showed up just a few times. The chain uses TRBV7-2 and TRBJ2-3; 7 bases agree with TRBD2. CDR3 length equals 16 residues. Germline V lookup: CDR1 SGHTA, CDR2 FQGNSA. V gave up 0 bases and J gave up 2 bases; unmatched junction bases: 5. CDR3 sequence reads: CASSLAAGVVTDTQYF. CDR3 nucleotide sequence: TGTGCCAGCAGCTTAGCGGCGGGAGTGGTCACAGATACGCAGTATTTT.

In its sample, this clonotype was seen a few times. The V gene is TRBV29-1, the J gene TRBJ2-3; D gene uncertain. This CDR3 spans 10 amino acids. In germline, CDR1 is SQVTM, CDR2 ANQGSEA. Between the trimmed V and J ends, which lost 8 bases and 4 bases, there was a span of 7 bases. CDR3 sequence (DNA): TGCAGCCACGTGTCAGATACGCAGTATTTT. Its protein is CSHVSDTQYF.

This clonotype was recorded many times. V gene TRBV7-6 combines with J gene TRBJ2-5; 10 bases match TRBD1. V lost 5 bases and J lost 4; bases outside the gene matches: 4. CDR1 is SGHVS, CDR2 FNYEAQ, per germline. The CDR3 contains 14 residues. This CDR3 is CASSGQGGGETQYF. The CDR3 DNA is TGTGCCAGCAGCGGACAGGGGGGAGGAGAGACCCAGTACTTC.

The J gene is TRBJ1-2, the V gene TRBV29-1, with D tentatively TRBD1 (6 bases). Trimming shortened V by 4 bases and J by 8 bases, and 14 bases separated the two germline ends. Germline loops: CDR1 SQVTM, CDR2 ANQGSEA. This CDR3 is built from 12 residues. The CDR3 bases are TGCAGCGTTGCGTGGGGGGCTAAAGGCTACACCTTC. Its translation is CSVAWGAKGYTF.

This chain uses TRBV5-6 with TRBJ1-3, with D unresolved. This CDR3 region has 13 residues. Germline V CDR1 and CDR2: SGHDT, YYEEEE. V was cut by 4 bases and J by 11 bases, with 16 bases left in between. The CDR3 nucleotides are TGTGCCAGCAGCAGAGACACCTCCTTGGCCATATATTTT. This codes for CASSRDTSLAIYF.

This clonotype came up a few times. An end of the junction differs from the germline gene, which may be a read error. V and J are TRBV5-1 and TRBJ1-1; maybe TRBD1 (6 bases). Germline values: CDR1 SGHRS, CDR2 YFSETQ. CDR3 length: 14 residues. The CDR3 nucleotides read TGCGCCAGCAGCCCCCGACCAGGGGTAACTGAAGCTTTATTT. Amino acids: CASSPRPGVTEALF.

The table lists this clonotype with a few counts. The rearrangement uses TRBV3-1 and TRBJ1-1; D remains ambiguous. This CDR3 comprises 12 residues. The ends were cut back, 3 bases at V and 11 bases at J, with 13 bases in the middle. From germline, CDR1 is LGHDT and CDR2 YNNKEL (reference sequence). The CDR3 DNA sequence: TGTGCCAGCAGCCAGGACGGGATGAGGGCTTTCTTT. The encoded protein is CASSQDGMRAFF.

V usage is TRBV5-1 and J usage is TRBJ2-1, with TRBD2 matching 12 bases. The CDR3 spans 14 residues. Trimming at V came to 4 bases and at J to 9 bases, leaving 5 bases not matched to a gene. Germline V CDR1 and CDR2: SGHRS, YFSETQ. As DNA, the CDR3 is TGCGCCAGCAGCGATAGGACTAGCGGGGCTGAGCAGTTCTTC. Translating gives CASSDRTSGAEQFF.

This clonotype has a handful of counts. V gene TRBV20-1 combines with J gene TRBJ1-6; 9 nucleotides align to TRBD1. The V and J ends lost 1 base and 7 bases, in that order; junction bases with no gene match: 5. CDR3 size: 15 residues. Germline lookup yields CDR1 DFQATT and CDR2 SNEGSKA (reference sequence). This CDR3 reads CSARVWGQGNSPLHF. As DNA, the CDR3 is TGCAGTGCTAGAGTCTGGGGACAGGGCAATTCACCCCTCCACTTT.